Listed below are T cell receptor beta chains from one sample, sequenced in a study of cytomegalovirus exposure and HLA in healthy donors. Sequenced by immunoSEQ multiplex PCR; TCRdb stores in-frame clones only, minus some. The sample lists around 31,000 clones, 85% to 90% seen once, with around 3% in the top ten. Specimen: PBMCs. These receptors were collected from a boy younger than 18 in good health and CMV-seronegative. Each CDR3 is given with its conserved first and last residue. The order of the fields is V gene, J gene, D gene, clone size, CDR3 length, CDR3 protein, CDR3 DNA. D genes are given only for firm matches. For some rows the clone size is stated as once, few or many, or as a class when expanded; others skip it.

TRBV7-2,TRBJ1-3,.,.,15,CASSLVTFSGNTIYF,TGTGCCAGCAGCTTAGTAACATTCTCTGGAAACACCATATATTTT
TRBV6-5,TRBJ2-7,TRBD1,.,14,CASRPAGGRYEQYF,TGTGCCAGCAGGCCTGCAGGGGGTAGATACGAGCAGTACTTC
TRBV7-2,TRBJ2-7,.,.,14,CASSLDRSAYEQYF,TGTGCCAGCAGCTTAGACAGGTCTGCCTACGAGCAGTACTTC
TRBV6-1,TRBJ2-3,TRBD2,.,15,CASSLAGAEADTQYF,TGTGCCAGCAGTCTAGCGGGGGCGGAGGCAGATACGCAGTATTTT
TRBV15,TRBJ2-7,.,.,14,CATSRDTAAYEQYF,TGTGCCACCAGCAGAGATACAGCGGCCTACGAGCAGTACTTC
TRBV27,TRBJ2-1,.,.,14,CASIGGSLRDEQFF,TGTGCCAGCATCGGAGGGAGCCTAAGGGATGAGCAGTTCTTC
TRBV6-4,TRBJ2-3,TRBD2,.,15,CASSDSAGGGDTQYF,TGTGCCAGCAGTGACTCCGCGGGGGGGGGAGATACGCAGTATTTT
TRBV9,TRBJ2-5,.,.,15,CASSERSGYQETQYF,TGTGCCAGCAGCGAGAGGTCCGGGTACCAAGAGACCCAGTACTTC
TRBV4-2,TRBJ1-3,.,.,16,CASSRLDTVSGNTIYF,TGTGCCAGCAGCCGTCTGGACACCGTCTCTGGAAACACCATATATTTT
TRBV27,TRBJ2-5,TRBD2,.,15,CASSLRGGIGETQYF,TGTGCCAGCAGTTTACGGGGAGGGATCGGAGAGACCCAGTACTTC
TRBV13,TRBJ2-7,.,.,13,CASSPRRGNEQYF,TGTGCCAGCAGCCCGAGGCGGGGTAACGAGCAGTACTTC
TRBV5-1,TRBJ1-6,TRBD1,.,13,CASSLGQGSPLHF,TGCGCCAGCAGCTTGGGACAGGGTTCACCCCTCCACTTT
TRBV5-6,TRBJ1-2,.,.,13,CASSLPGGGGYTF,TGTGCCAGCAGCCTACCTGGTGGGGGGGGCTACACCTTC
TRBV2,TRBJ1-5,TRBD1,.,17,CASTRRGQGEGGQPQHF,TGTGCCAGCACCCGACGGGGACAGGGCGAGGGCGGCCAGCCCCAGCATTTT
TRBV11-3,TRBJ2-1,TRBD2,.,16,CASSPGTSGGAGEQFF,TGTGCCAGCAGCCCCGGGACTAGCGGGGGGGCGGGTGAGCAGTTCTTC
TRBV4-1,TRBJ1-6,.,.,14,CASSQDRRVSPLHF,TGCGCCAGCAGCCAAGATCGGAGGGTATCACCCCTCCACTTT
TRBV27,TRBJ2-3,TRBD2,.,15,CASSLPAGGTDTQYF,TGTGCCAGCAGTTTACCAGCGGGGGGCACAGATACGCAGTATTTT
TRBV5-1,TRBJ2-1,TRBD2,.,16,CASSLGPAGGLNEQFF,TGCGCCAGCAGCTTGGGGCCTGCGGGGGGGCTCAATGAGCAGTTCTTC
TRBV9,TRBJ2-2,TRBD1,.,16,CASSVGGTGVPGELFF,TGTGCCAGCAGCGTAGGGGGGACAGGGGTTCCCGGGGAGCTGTTTTTT
TRBV4-1,TRBJ1-2,.,.,17,CASSQATRSVSMKGYTF,TGCGCCAGCAGCCAAGCTACGCGTAGTGTTAGTATGAAGGGCTACACCTTC
TRBV7-7,TRBJ2-7,.,.,14,CASSSRQSSYEQYF,TGTGCCAGCAGCAGTAGACAAAGCTCCTACGAGCAGTACTTC
TRBV29-1,TRBJ2-1,.,once,14,CSGAGGATYNEQFF,TGCAGCGGAGCCGGAGGGGCCACCTACAATGAGCAGTTCTTC